This entry describes one T cell receptor beta chain. This clone occurred a few times. This receptor's antigen is unknown. Given a far larger clone just one base away, this is likely a sequencing read error. Within the sample, other DNA sequences also encode this same CDR3. CDR1 and CDR2 were assigned from the germline V gene (reference sequence) as SEHNR and FQNEAQ. V is shortened by 3 bases, J by 1 base, and the region joining them spans 6 bases. The CDR3 runs 13 residues from the cysteine to the phenylalanine. The DNA shown is the 39-base CDR3, in frame from base 1. The donors were healthy, HIV-negative adults who had no recently reported acute infections or vaccinations. Only Caucasian adults living in Nashville, Tennessee, USA were represented among the donors. CD4+ T cells were enriched by magnetic negative selection, after which naive cells were positively selected on CD45RA and the negative fraction was taken as the memory subset. After blood collection by leukapheresis, PBMCs were isolated using Ficoll-Histopaque density gradient centrifugation and then cryopreserved in the vapor phase of liquid nitrogen. Analytical flow cytometry was used to check the purity and quantity of every magnetically sorted T cell population. From each sorted fraction, genomic DNA was isolated and quantified by UV absorbance on a Nanodrop 2000c.

The data derive from a study of shared clonotypes between healthy human individuals (TCRdb year 2020). In the study overall: The cohort comprised two women and a few men aged 18 to 49 years. For each donor, CD4 naive and CD4 memory were each given three plates, CD8 naive was given two plates, and CD8 memory was given one plate. To estimate repertoire size and how much clonotypes are shared between individuals, the study performed deep sequencing of blood TCR repertoires from about five healthy adults. To increase sequencing depth and limit assay-specific biases, TCR repertoire library preparation and sequencing were carried out by different laboratories using diverse techniques. Between about 0.85 and 10 billion PBMCs per donor were obtained by leukapheresis.

Using the deep immunoSEQ assay, TCR CDR3 regions were amplified from genomic DNA by multiplex PCR. Genomic DNA extracted from each cell subset was distributed evenly over all wells of several immunoSEQ 96-well plates, and each plate served as one replicate. For sorted subsets, roughly 190 ng of genomic DNA, equivalent to some 30,000 T cell genomes, went into each replicate PCR. Purified libraries were quantified with a Qubit 3.0 fluorometer, sized on a Bioanalyzer 2100, and re-quantified with the KAPA Library Quantification kit. Every immunoSEQ 96-well plate was sequenced on a dedicated single-read 150-cycle Illumina NextSeq 550 flow cell. Per the original workflow: Because the immunoSEQ output held only junctional sequences and lacked quality scores, the filtering could not match the filtering applied to full-length reads. Sequences were annotated with PyIR, a Python wrapper for IgBLAST v1.9, and V/J genes and CDR3 were assigned using IMGT germline references. Any read was removed if the V/J assignment was weak (E-value above 1e-6), the CDR3 was missing, or the read contained stop codons, out-of-frame junctions, or ambiguous translated residues. A V3J clonotype was defined by an identical inferred V gene, J gene, and CDR3 amino acid sequence. Percentage overlap between repertoires was computed as shared unique clonotypes divided by the size of the smaller repertoire. Richness of each repertoire was evaluated using RTK rarefaction, the Chao1 estimator, and Recon v2.1 estimates of unobserved clonotypes. Generation probabilities for all TCRbeta clonotypes obtained by the gDNA method from a handful of donors were computed using OLGA. The immuneACCESS repertoire file appears here via TCRdb, limited to in-frame rearrangements. These files lack a portion of the clones; in checked studies, under half of the deficit traces to unresolved V genes, and the cause of the others is not known. The V and J calls and clone size come from that table; D and trimming were worked out from the DNA. Counted in this sample were 950,000 to 1,300,000 clones; 65% to 75% of them appeared once. The leading ten clones occupy about 1.5% of the sample.

The paper's findings and limits, for the study overall: Estimated clonotype richness was generally larger for naive than for memory subsets. Clonotypes shared by all four sorted-subset donors showed higher generation probabilities than non-shared clonotypes. Sampling was limited to blood, and TCR repertoires in tissue likely differ from TCR repertoires in blood. Across a handful of donors, about 5% of naive CD4, around 3.3% of naive CD8, approximately 2.5% of memory CD4, and 0.4% of memory CD8 clonotypes were shared. Rarefaction of sorted-subset datasets indicated incomplete sequencing despite the large sequencing depth. The small number of donors limited the genetic and exposure-history diversity represented. Based on pairwise subsampling, the degree of clonotype sharing among donors was expected to be affected by sequencing depth.

The TCR comes from a man between 18 and 35 years old in good health. Sequencing used memory CD4+ T cells sorted from blood. The cell subset or site label corresponds to: CD45RA-negative fraction. The V and J segments used are TRBV7-9 and TRBJ1-1; the D gene is not confidently resolved. The sequenced DNA: TGTGCCAGCAGCTTGACCGAGAACACTGAAGCTTTCTTT. Protein translation: CASSLTENTEAFF.